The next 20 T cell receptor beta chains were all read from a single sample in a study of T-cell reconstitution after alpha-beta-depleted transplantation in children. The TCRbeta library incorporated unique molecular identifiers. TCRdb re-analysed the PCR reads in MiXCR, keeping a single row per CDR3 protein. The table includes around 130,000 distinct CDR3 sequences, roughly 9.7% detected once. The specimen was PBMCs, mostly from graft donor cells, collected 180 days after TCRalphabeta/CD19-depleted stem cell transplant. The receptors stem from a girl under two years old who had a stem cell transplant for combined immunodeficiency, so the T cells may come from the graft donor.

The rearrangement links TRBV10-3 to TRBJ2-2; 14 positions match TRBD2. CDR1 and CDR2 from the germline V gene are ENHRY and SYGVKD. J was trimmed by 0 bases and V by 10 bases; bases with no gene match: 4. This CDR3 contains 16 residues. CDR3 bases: TGTGCCACCAGGACTAGCGGGAGGACGAACACCGGGGAGCTGTTTTTT. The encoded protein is CATRTSGRTNTGELFF.

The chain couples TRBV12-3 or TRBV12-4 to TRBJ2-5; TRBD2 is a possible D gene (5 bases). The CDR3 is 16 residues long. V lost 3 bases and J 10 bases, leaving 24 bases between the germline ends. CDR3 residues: CASSFGSMRASEGQYF. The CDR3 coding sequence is TGTGCCAGCAGTTTCGGTTCAATGAGGGCCAGCGAGGGCCAGTACTTC.

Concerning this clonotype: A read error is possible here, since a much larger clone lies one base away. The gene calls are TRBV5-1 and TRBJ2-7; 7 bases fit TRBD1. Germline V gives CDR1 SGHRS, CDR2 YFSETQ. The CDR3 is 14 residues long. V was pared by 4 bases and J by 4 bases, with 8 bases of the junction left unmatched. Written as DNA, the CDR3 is TGCGCCAGCAGCGTCGGGACAGTGGTGTACGAGCAGTACTTC. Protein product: CASSVGTVVYEQYF. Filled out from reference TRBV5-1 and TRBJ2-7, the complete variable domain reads KAGVTQTPRYLIKTRGQQVTLSCSPISGHRSVSWYQQTPGQGLQFLFEYFSETQRNKGNFPGRFSGRQFSNSRSEMNVSTLELGDSALYLCASSVGTVVYEQYFGPGTRLTVT.

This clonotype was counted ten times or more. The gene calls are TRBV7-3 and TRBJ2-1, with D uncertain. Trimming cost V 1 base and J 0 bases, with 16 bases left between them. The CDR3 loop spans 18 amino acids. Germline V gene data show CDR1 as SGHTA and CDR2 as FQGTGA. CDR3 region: CASSLRGPVVSSYNEQFF. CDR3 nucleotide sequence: TGTGCCAGCAGCTTAAGGGGTCCGGTTGTTAGCTCCTACAATGAGCAGTTCTTC.

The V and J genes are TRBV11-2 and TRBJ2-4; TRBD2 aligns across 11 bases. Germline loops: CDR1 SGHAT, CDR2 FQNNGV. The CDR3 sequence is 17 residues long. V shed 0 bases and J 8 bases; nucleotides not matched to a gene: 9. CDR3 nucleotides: TGTGCCAGCAGCTTAGAACTAGCGGGGGCCCCTAGGGACATTCAGTACTTC. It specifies CASSLELAGAPRDIQYF.

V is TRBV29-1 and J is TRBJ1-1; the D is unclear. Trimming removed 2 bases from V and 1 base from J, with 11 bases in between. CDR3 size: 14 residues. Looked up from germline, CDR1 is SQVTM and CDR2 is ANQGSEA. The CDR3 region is CSVEQRLRNTEAFF. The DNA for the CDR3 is TGCAGCGTTGAACAACGACTTAGGAACACTGAAGCTTTCTTT.

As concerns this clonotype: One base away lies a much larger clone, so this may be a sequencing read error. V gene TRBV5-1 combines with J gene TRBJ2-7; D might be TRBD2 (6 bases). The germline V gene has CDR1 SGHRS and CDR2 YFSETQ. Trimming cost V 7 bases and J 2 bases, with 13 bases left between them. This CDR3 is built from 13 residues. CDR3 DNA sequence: TGCGCCAGCCGGCGGGACGGCCCCTACGAGCAGTACTTC. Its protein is CASRRDGPYEQYF.

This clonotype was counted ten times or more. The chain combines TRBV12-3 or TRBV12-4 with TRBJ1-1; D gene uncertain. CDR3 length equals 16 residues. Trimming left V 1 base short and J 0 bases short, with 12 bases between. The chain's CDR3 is CASSLGSHPLNTEAFF. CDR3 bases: TGTGCCAGCAGTTTAGGGTCCCATCCCCTGAACACTGAAGCTTTCTTT.

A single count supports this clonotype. The CDR3 bases are TGCGCCAGCAGCCAAGGGGGGACTAGCGGAACAGATACGCAGTATTTT. Protein: CASSQGGTSGTDTQYF. The genes are TRBV4-1 and TRBJ2-3; 11 nucleotides match TRBD2. V gave up 1 base and J gave up 3 bases; unmatched junction bases: 3. Germline lookup yields CDR1 MGHRA and CDR2 YSYEKL. CDR3 size: 16 residues.

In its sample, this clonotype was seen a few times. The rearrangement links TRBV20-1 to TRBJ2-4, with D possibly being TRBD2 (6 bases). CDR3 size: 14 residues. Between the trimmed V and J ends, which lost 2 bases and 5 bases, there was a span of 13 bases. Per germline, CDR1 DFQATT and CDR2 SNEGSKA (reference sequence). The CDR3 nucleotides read TGCAGTGCTAGACCGGGACTTGTACAAAACATTCAGTACTTC. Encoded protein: CSARPGLVQNIQYF.

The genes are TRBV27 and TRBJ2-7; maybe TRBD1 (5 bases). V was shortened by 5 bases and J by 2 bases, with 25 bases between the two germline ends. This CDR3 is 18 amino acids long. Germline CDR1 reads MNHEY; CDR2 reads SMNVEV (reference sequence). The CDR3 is CASSPGLKGPQGPYEQYF. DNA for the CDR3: TGTGCCAGCAGTCCCGGTTTAAAGGGGCCCCAGGGCCCCTACGAGCAGTACTTC.

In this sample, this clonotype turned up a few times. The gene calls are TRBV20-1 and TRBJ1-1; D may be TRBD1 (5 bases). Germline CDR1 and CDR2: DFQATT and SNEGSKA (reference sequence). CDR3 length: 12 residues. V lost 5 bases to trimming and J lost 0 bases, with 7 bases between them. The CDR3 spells CSASQVNTEAFF. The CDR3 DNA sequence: TGCAGTGCTTCACAGGTGAACACTGAAGCTTTCTTT.

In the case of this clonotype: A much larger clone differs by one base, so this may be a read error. CDR3 sequence: CSVLGAGDNQQFF. As DNA, the CDR3 is TGCAGCGTTTTGGGGGCCGGGGACAATCAGCAGTTCTTC. This chain joins TRBV29-1 and TRBJ2-1, with D perhaps TRBD1 (6 bases). Germline V lookup: CDR1 SQVTM, CDR2 ANQGSEA. The CDR3 sequence is 13 residues long.

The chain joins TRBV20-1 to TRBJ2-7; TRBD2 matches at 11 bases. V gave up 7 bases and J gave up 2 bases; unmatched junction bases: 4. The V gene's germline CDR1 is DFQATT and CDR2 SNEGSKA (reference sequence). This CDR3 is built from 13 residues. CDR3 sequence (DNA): TGCAGTGTTCGACTAGCGGGGCCCTACGAGCAGTACTTC. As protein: CSVRLAGPYEQYF.

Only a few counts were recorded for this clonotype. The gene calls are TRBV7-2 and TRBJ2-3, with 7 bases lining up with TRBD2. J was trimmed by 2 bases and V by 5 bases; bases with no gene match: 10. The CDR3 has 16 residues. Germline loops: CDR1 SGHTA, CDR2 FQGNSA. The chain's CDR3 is CASSAPGRTYTDTQYF. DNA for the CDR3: TGTGCCAGCAGCGCCCCCGGGAGGACCTACACAGATACGCAGTATTTT.

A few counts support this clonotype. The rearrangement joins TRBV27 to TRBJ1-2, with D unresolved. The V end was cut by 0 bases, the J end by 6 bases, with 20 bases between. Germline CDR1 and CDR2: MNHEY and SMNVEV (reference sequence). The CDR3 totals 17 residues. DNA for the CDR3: TGTGCCAGCAGTTTATCGCCCCTCCTCCAGGAAATTGATGGCTACACCTTC. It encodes CASSLSPLLQEIDGYTF.

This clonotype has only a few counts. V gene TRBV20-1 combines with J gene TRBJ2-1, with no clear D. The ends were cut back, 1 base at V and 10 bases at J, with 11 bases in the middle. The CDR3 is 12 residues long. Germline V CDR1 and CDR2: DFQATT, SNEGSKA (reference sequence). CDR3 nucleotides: TGCAGTGCTAGAGCCGGGTCCCGAGAGCAGTTCTTC. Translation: CSARAGSREQFF.

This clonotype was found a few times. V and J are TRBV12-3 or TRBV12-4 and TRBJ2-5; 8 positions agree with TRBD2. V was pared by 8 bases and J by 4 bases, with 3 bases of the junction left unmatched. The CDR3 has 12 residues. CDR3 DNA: TGTGCCAGCGCCCTAGCGGGAGAGACCCAGTACTTC. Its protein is CASALAGETQYF.

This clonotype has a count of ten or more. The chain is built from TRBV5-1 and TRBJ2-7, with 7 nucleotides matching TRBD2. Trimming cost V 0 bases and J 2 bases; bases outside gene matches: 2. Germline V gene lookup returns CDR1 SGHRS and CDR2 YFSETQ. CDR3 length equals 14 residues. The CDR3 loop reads CASSLAGRAYEQYF. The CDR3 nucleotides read TGCGCCAGCAGCTTGGCTGGGAGGGCCTACGAGCAGTACTTC. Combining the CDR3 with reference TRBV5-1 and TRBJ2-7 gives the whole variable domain KAGVTQTPRYLIKTRGQQVTLSCSPISGHRSVSWYQQTPGQGLQFLFEYFSETQRNKGNFPGRFSGRQFSNSRSEMNVSTLELGDSALYLCASSLAGRAYEQYFGPGTRLTVT.

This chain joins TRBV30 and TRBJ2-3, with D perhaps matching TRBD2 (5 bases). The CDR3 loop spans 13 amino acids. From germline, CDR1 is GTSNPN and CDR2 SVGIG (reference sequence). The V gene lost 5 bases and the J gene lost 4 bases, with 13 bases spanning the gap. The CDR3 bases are TGTGCCTGGGGACGCGGGTACCCAGATACGCAGTATTTT. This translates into CAWGRGYPDTQYF.